The present T cell receptor beta chain was sequenced within a study of blood T cell repertoires in COVID-19 (dated by TCRdb to 2018 to 2020). In the study overall: Samples covering the acute and convalescent phases of COVID-19 were provided by collaborators in the United States, Italy and Spain. Where HLA class I and class II types were available, the types were taken from metadata supplied by the sample provider, not from assay-based typing. The repertoires were released in a freely available public database meant as a resource for research on the immune response to SARS-CoV-2. The material from the prospective study consisted of cDNA or gDNA derived from T cells, B-cell-depleted T cells, or PBMCs. The samples were drawn from the first 160 participants of the ongoing ImmuneRACE study and from some 1,300 subjects provided by 6 global collaborators. The dataset comprised deeply sampled blood TCRbeta repertoires from subjects exposed to, actively infected with, or recovered from COVID-19. The sample metadata nearly always contained a de-identified subject ID, COVID-19 status, age in years and sex. What the authors observed across the whole study: How much clinical and demographic metadata was included differed by source and by participant, and the metadata was provided uncurated.

CDR1 SNHLY and CDR2 FYNNEI are derived from the germline V gene. The germline V end is reduced by 6 bases and the J end by 6 bases; junction bases left unmatched: 5. The CDR3 contains 14 residues, cysteine and phenylalanine counted. Solely the CDR3 DNA is kept, with 42 bases framed from the first base. At one collaborating source in Seattle, patients were enrolled during active infection and were followed longitudinally through the course of disease. The collaborating institutions used their own protocols to collect whole blood in K2EDTA tubes. For TCRbeta analysis, collaborators shipped samples as frozen whole blood, isolated PBMCs, or DNA extracted from either of those sample types. This clone has ten or more counts. Its antigen is not yet known. No much larger clone is present one base from it, and per-base qualities are unavailable. The immunoSEQ Assay, a bias-controlled multiplex PCR, was used to amplify TCRbeta CDR3 regions from genomic DNA. In the original analysis: The number of nucleated cells in each sample was estimated by amplification of reference gene primers within the assay. To quantify the absolute abundance of each unique TCRbeta CDR3 rearrangement, sequence reads were collapsed and filtered. For each sample, productive Simpson clonality was calculated by taking the square root of Simpson's diversity index across productive rearrangements. TCRdb limited this immuneACCESS table to in-frame rearrangements with V and J called. A share of clones is missing; checked studies link under half to unresolved V genes, and the rest is unexplained. V, J and clone size were drawn from that table, and D and trimming were deduced from the DNA. The sample records 120,000 or so clones, roughly four fifths of which are singletons. The ten largest account for about a sixth of the sample.

This TCR was sampled from a man aged 25 to 40 with COVID-19, enrolled during active disease. The chain links TRBV2 with TRBJ1-6, and TRBD1 aligns with 7 junction nucleotides. The specimen sequenced was peripheral blood. CDR3 loop: CASRWRDSNSPLHF. Here is the DNA: TGTGCCAGCAGGTGGCGGGACAGTAATTCACCCCTCCACTTT.